This T cell receptor (beta chain) derives from a study of T-cell memory formation after mild COVID-19. Germline V lookup: CDR1 MGHRA, CDR2 YSYEKL. V was shortened by 3 bases and J by 2 bases, with 14 bases between the two germline ends. The CDR3 totals 15 residues. 5'RACE primed at constant segments yielded TCR alpha and TCR beta cDNA libraries bearing sample barcodes and UMIs. A single record per CDR3 protein comes from TCRdb applying MiXCR to the 5' RACE reads. Counted here are approximately 270,000 distinct CDR3 sequences, around 15% occurring once; the ten biggest clones make up more than 20%. Source material: PBMCs or a T cell subset sorted from them (not recorded which). The clonotype was recovered from a young man who had mild COVID-19 (a few samples of this study predate the infection). Cell type and time point are not known. This rearrangement joins TRBV4-1 to TRBJ2-7, with D perhaps matching TRBD1 (5 bases). CDR3 sequence (DNA): TGCGCCAGCAGCCAGGTCCCCAGGGCCCCCTACGAGCAGTACTTC. Translation: CASSQVPRAPYEQYF.